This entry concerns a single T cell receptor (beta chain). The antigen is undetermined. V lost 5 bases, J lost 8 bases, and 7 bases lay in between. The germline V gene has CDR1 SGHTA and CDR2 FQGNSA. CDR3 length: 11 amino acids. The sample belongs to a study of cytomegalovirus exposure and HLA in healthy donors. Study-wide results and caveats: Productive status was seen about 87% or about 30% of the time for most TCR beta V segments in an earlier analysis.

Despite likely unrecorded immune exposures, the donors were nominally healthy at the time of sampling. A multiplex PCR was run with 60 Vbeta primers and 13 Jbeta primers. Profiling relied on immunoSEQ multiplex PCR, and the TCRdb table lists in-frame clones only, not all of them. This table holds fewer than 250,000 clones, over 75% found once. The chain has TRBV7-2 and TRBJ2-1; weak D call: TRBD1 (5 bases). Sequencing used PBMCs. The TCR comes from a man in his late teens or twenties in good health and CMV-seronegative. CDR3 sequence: CASSRGHEQFF. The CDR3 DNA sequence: TGTGCCAGCAGCAGGGGTCATGAGCAGTTCTTC. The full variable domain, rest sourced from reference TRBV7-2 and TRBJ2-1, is GAGVSQSPSNKVTEKGKDVELRCDPISGHTALYWYRQSLGQGLEFLIYFQGNSAPDKSGLPSDRFSAERTGGSVSTLTIQRTQQEDSAVYLCASSRGHEQFFGPGTRLTVL.